One T cell receptor (beta chain) is described in this entry. Trimming cost V 4 bases and J 0 bases, with 10 bases left between them. The CDR3 is 15 amino acids. Germline V gene sequence: CDR1 MNHEY, CDR2 SMNVEV (reference sequence). Positively selected for CCR7, the CD45RO-negative cells used as naive CD8 cells excluded terminally differentiated effector memory CD45RA+ cells. The record originates from a study of shared clonotypes between healthy human individuals. TCRdb keeps only in-frame clones here, not all; method: immunoSEQ multiplex PCR. The sample consists of around 650,000 clones, around 96% of them appearing once.

The TCR was taken from a woman between 25 and 40 years old in good health. The sequencing sample was made of naive CD8+ T cells sorted from blood. J is TRBJ1-5 and V is TRBV27; D remains ambiguous. CDR3 sequence (DNA): TGTGCCAGCAGTTCGCAGCCCTATAGCAATCAGCCCCAGCATTTT. As protein: CASSSQPYSNQPQHF.